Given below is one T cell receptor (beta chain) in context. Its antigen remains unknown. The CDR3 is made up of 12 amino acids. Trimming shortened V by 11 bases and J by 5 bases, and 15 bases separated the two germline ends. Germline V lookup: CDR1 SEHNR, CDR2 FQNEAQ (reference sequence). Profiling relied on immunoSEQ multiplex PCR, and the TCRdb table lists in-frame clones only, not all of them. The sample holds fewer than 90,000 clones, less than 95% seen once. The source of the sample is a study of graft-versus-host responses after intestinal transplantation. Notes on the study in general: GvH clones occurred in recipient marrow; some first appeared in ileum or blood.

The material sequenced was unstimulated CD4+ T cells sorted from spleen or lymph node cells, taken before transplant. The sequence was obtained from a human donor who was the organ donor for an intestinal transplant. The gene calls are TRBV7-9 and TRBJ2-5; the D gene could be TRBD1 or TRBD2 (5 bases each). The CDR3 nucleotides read TGTGCCGGGGGTAGGGGTTTGGAGACCCAGTACTTC. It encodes CAGGRGLETQYF.